This TCR beta chain was identified during a study of T-cell reconstitution after alpha-beta-depleted transplantation in children. Regarding this clonotype: As yet, its antigen is unknown. One end of the junction varies from germline; a read error may be responsible.

Notes on the study in general: Diversity of TCRbeta at day 60 was high in some patients, arising from surviving recipient T cells and thymic progenitors. It was newly produced T cells that mostly accounted for T-cell counts and diversity one year after transplant. By about two months after transplant, alpha-beta T cells reportedly arose from several hundred graft clones that had expanded.

Preparing the TCRbeta library involved the use of unique molecular identifiers. One entry per CDR3 protein results from TCRdb running MiXCR on the PCR reads. The table records about 980,000 distinct CDR3 sequences, roughly 29% of them present only once. The receptor was derived from a boy under three years old who had a stem cell transplant for SCID, so the T cells may come from the graft donor. The sequenced sample was PBMCs, mostly from graft donor cells, obtained 360 days after TCRalphabeta/CD19-depleted stem cell transplant.

In DNA form, the CDR3 reads TGCGCCAGCAGCCAAGTAAGAGGGTCTCTCTCCCACGAGCAGTACTTC. Translating gives CASSQVRGSLSHEQYF. This chain uses TRBV4-1 with TRBJ2-7; a weak D match, TRBD2 (5 bases). The germline V gene has CDR1 MGHRA and CDR2 YSYEKL. The CDR3 has 16 residues.